Listed below are T cell receptor beta chains from one sample, sequenced in a study of molecular identifiers for immune sequencing clone quantification. TCRdb redid the calling of the PCR reads with MiXCR, one entry per CDR3 protein. The sample contains approximately 320,000 distinct CDR3 sequences, roughly 24% of which appear only once. The sequenced material came from naive CD8+ T cells from blood, with Jurkat cell RNA spiked in. Receptors were obtained from a human donor in good health. Some libraries in this study had Jurkat cell RNA spiked in. CDR3s include the opening cysteine and the closing phenylalanine or tryptophan. D genes are given only for firm matches. Clone size is given for some rows only: seen once, a few or many times, or a class if the clone is expanded.

j_call d_call clone_size v_call cdr3_nt cdr3_aa
TRBJ2-5 TRBD2 many TRBV13 TGTGCCAGCAGCTTTAGCGGGGCGACCCAGTACTTC CASSFSGATQYF
TRBJ2-1 - many TRBV7-9 TGTGCCAGCAGCTCCACCCCTGGCGCAGGGGTTGAGCAGTTCTTC CASSSTPGAGVEQFF
TRBJ2-1 - few TRBV19 TGTGCCAGTAGTATGACCGGGAGTCCAAACAATGAGCAGTTCTTC CASSMTGSPNNEQFF
TRBJ2-4 TRBD2 - TRBV4-1 TGCGCCAGCAGCCAAGATCAGGCTAGCGGGGCCAAAAACATTGAGTACTTC CASSQDQASGAKNIEYF
TRBJ1-5 - many TRBV4-1 TGCGCCAGCAGCCAAGGACAGGGCAATCAGCCCCAGCATTTT CASSQGQGNQPQHF
TRBJ1-1 TRBD1 many TRBV5-5 TGTGCCAGCAGCTTGGGACAGGGGGGCCTCGTGAACACTGAAGCTTTCTTT CASSLGQGGLVNTEAFF
TRBJ2-3 TRBD1 - TRBV2 TGTGCCAGCAGGGATGGACAGGGACACACAGATACGCAGTATTTT CASRDGQGHTDTQYF
TRBJ2-7 TRBD2 - TRBV12-5 TGTGCTAGTGGTCCAACGACCCGGACTAGCGGGAGTTGGTACTTC CASGPTTRTSGSWYF
TRBJ2-6 - - TRBV4-1 TGCGCCAGCAGCCAGGGCGGAAGGTCTGGGGCCAACGTCCTGACTTTC CASSQGGRSGANVLTF
TRBJ1-1 - - TRBV6-1 TGTGCCAGCAGTGAATGGGGGGATAGCGCTGAAGCTTTCTTT CASSEWGDSAEAFF
TRBJ1-4 - many TRBV7-9 TGTGCCAGCAGCGAGCCCGGGCAGAGACTGTTTTTT CASSEPGQRLFF
TRBJ2-7 TRBD2 - TRBV12-3/TRBV12-4 TGTGCCAGCAGCGGTGGACTAGCGAGGTACGAGCAGTACTTC CASSGGLARYEQYF
TRBJ2-7 - - TRBV9 TGTGCCAGCAGCGTGAGGCGAGGTTTTACGGCGCAGTACTTC CASSVRRGFTAQYF
TRBJ2-3 - - TRBV9 TGTGCCAGCAGCGCTGGGAGGCGGGGCTTAGGCGCAGATACGCAGTATTTT CASSAGRRGLGADTQYF
TRBJ2-3 - many TRBV7-2 TGTGCCAGCAGCTTAGAACAGAGTACGCAGTATTTT CASSLEQSTQYF
TRBJ2-3 TRBD2 many TRBV12-3/TRBV12-4 TGTGCCAGCAGTCACCGACTAGCGGGATTCACAGATACGCAGTATTTT CASSHRLAGFTDTQYF
TRBJ2-3 TRBD1 - TRBV4-1 TGCGCCAGCAGCCACCCGGGACAGGGGGCTTCAGATACGCAGTATTTT CASSHPGQGASDTQYF
TRBJ2-3 - few TRBV19 TGTGCCAGTAGTAGCAGCCGTAGCGATACGCAGTATTTT CASSSSRSDTQYF
TRBJ2-7 - - TRBV25-1 TGTGCCAGCAGTGATCCCACCGGGACGGCCGGGTACGAGCAGTACTTC CASSDPTGTAGYEQYF
TRBJ2-7 - many TRBV7-6 TGTGCCAGCAGCTTAGACCCGACAGAGCAGTACGAGCAGTACTTC CASSLDPTEQYEQYF
TRBJ1-1 TRBD1 few TRBV6-4 TGTGCCAGCAGTTTCAACATAACTCGGGACAGCCAATCGCAGAACACTGAAGCTTTCTTT CASSFNITRDSQSQNTEAFF
TRBJ2-5 TRBD1 many TRBV12-3/TRBV12-4 TGTGCCAGCAGTTTAGACCCGTACTCCGGGACAGCAGAGACCCAGTACTTC CASSLDPYSGTAETQYF
TRBJ1-3 - - TRBV29-1 TGCAGCGTTGATTCGGGGGTTCATTCTGGAAACACCGTATATTTT CSVDSGVHSGNTVYF
TRBJ2-3 TRBD1 many TRBV12-3/TRBV12-4 TGTGCCAGCAGAACAACCCAGGGGGCGGACGATACGCAGTATTTT CASRTTQGADDTQYF
TRBJ2-7 - - TRBV13 TGTGCCAGCAGGTTCGGGGGTGGATCCTACGAGCAGTACTTC CASRFGGGSYEQYF
TRBJ2-4 TRBD2 - TRBV2 TGTGCCAGCACCACTGGGAGGGGCCAGGGCAAAAACATTCAGTACTTC CASTTGRGQGKNIQYF
TRBJ2-4 TRBD1 - TRBV23-1 TGCGCCAGCAGTCAAGGACAGGGGGACGGCAAAAACATTCAGTACTTC CASSQGQGDGKNIQYF
TRBJ2-2 - many TRBV29-1 TGCAGCGTTGAAATCGCAGCCGCGAACACCGGGGAGCTGTTTTTT CSVEIAAANTGELFF
TRBJ1-5 TRBD1 - TRBV19 TGTGCCAGTAGGCGGGACAGGGTGAATCAGCCCCAGCATTTT CASRRDRVNQPQHF
TRBJ2-1 - - TRBV11-2 TGTGCCAGCAGCCCGCGACTGCATGAGCGGTTCTTC CASSPRLHERFF
TRBJ1-6 - - TRBV7-2 TGTGCCAGCAGCGCCGGACACAGCTCCTATAATTCACCCCTCCACTTT CASSAGHSSYNSPLHF